This T cell receptor beta chain was obtained from a study of blood T cell repertoires in COVID-19. Assay: immunoSEQ multiplex PCR; the TCRdb copy retains only in-frame clones and omits some. This table has over 250,000 clones, more than 75% appearing once. The V and J ends lost 4 bases and 2 bases respectively, with 15 bases between them. The CDR3 is made up of 14 amino acids. CDR1 SQVTM and CDR2 ANQGSEA come from the germline V gene. Input material: peripheral blood. The receptor comes from a woman in her 40s who had recovered from COVID-19. V gene TRBV29-1 combines with J gene TRBJ2-7, with a weak D call TRBD2 (6 bases). The CDR3 region is CSVAWRGPAYEQYF. The CDR3 bases are TGCAGCGTTGCTTGGAGGGGACCGGCCTACGAGCAGTACTTC.